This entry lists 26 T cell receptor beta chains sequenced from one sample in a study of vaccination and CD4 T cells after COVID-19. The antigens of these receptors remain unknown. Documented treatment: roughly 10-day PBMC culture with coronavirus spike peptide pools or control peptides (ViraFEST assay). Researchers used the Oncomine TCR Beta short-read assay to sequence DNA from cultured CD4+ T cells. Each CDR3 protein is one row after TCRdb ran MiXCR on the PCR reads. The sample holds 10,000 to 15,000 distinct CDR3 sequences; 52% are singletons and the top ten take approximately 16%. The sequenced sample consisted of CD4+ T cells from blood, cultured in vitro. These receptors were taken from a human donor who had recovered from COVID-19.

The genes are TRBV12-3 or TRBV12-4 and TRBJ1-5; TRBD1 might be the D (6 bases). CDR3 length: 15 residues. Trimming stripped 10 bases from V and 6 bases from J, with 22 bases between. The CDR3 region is CAIGIGDAGVQPQHF. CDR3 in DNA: TGTGCCATCGGAATAGGGGACGCAGGGGTTCAGCCCCAGCATTTT.

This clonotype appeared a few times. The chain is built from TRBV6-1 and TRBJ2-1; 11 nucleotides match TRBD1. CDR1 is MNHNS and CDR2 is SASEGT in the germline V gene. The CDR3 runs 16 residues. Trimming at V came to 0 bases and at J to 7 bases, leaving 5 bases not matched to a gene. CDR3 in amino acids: CASSEAEGQGGNEQFF. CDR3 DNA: TGTGCCAGCAGTGAAGCCGAGGGACAGGGGGGAAATGAGCAGTTCTTC.

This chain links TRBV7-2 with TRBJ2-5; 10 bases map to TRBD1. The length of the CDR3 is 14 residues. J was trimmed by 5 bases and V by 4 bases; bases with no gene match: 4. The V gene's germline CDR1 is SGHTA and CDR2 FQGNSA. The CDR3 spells CASSSRQGAETQYF. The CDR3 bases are TGTGCCAGCAGCTCCCGACAGGGGGCGGAGACCCAGTACTTC.

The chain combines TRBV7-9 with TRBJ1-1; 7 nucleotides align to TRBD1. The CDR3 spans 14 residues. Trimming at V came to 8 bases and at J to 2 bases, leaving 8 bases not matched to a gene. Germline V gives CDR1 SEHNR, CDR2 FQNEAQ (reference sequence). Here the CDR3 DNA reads TGTGCCAGCGCTATACAGGGGACCAACACTGAAGCTTTCTTT. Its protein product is CASAIQGTNTEAFF.

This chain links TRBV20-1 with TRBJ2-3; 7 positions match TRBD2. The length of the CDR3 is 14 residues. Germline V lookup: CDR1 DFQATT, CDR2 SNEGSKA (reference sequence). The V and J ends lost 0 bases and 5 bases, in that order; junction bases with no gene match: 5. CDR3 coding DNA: TGCAGTGCTAGAGAGCGGACTAGTTTAGATACGCAGTATTTT. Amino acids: CSARERTSLDTQYF.

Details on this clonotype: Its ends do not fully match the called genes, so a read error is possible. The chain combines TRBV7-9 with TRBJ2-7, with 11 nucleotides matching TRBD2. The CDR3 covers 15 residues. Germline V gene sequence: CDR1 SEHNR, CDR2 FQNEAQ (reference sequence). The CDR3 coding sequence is TGCGCCAGCAGCGCCCTAGCGGGAGGCCCCTACGAGCAGTACTTC. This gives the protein CASSALAGGPYEQYF.

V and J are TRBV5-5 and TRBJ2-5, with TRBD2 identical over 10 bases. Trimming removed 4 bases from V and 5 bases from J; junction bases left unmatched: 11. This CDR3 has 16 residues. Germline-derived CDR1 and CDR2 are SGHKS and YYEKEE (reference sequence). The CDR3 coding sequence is TGTGCCAGCAGCCTCTCTTTTAGCGGGAGGTGGGAGACCCAGTACTTC. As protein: CASSLSFSGRWETQYF.

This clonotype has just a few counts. CDR3 in amino acids: CSARRGQETQYF. In nucleotides, the CDR3 is TGCAGTGCAAGGAGGGGCCAAGAGACCCAGTACTTC. This rearrangement joins TRBV20-1 to TRBJ2-5; weak D call: TRBD2 (6 bases). Germline values: CDR1 DFQATT, CDR2 SNEGSKA (reference sequence). V lost 6 bases to trimming and J lost 1 base, with 9 bases between them. The CDR3 is 12 residues long.

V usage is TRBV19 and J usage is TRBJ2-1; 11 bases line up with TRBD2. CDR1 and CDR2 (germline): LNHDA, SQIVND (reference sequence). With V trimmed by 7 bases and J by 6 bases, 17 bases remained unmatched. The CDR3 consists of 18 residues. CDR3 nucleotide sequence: TGTGCCAGTACCCCTCCTCCAGGCGGGGGGACTAGCGGCAATGAGCAGTTCTTC. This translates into CASTPPPGGGTSGNEQFF.

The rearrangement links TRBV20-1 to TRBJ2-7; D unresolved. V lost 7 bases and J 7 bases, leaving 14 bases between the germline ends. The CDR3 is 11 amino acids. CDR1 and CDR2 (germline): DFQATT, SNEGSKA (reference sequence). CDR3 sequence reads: CSVSRAEEQYF. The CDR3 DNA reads TGCAGTGTGTCCCGGGCTGAAGAGCAGTACTTC.

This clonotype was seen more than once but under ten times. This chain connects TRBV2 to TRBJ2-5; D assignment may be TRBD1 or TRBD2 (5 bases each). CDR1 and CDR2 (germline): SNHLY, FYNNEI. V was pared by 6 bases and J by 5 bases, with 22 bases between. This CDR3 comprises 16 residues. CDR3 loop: CASRPRDPTPSETQYF. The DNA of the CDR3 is TGTGCCAGCAGACCCCGGGACCCCACCCCATCGGAGACCCAGTACTTC. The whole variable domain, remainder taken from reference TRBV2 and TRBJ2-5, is EPEVTQTPSHQVTQMGQEVILRCVPISNHLYFYWYRQILGQKVEFLVSFYNNEISEKSEIFDDQFSVERPDGSNFTLKIRSTKLEDSAMYFCASRPRDPTPSETQYFGPGTRLLVL.

The CDR3 nucleotides are TGTGCCAGCAGCGTAGGTCCACCGGGTTCACCCCTCCACTTT. Amino acids: CASSVGPPGSPLHF. The chain uses TRBV9 and TRBJ1-6; D is undetermined. V was pared by 0 bases and J by 9 bases, with 10 bases between. The CDR3 length is 14 residues. From germline, CDR1 is SGDLS and CDR2 YYNGEE.

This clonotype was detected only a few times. In DNA form, the CDR3 reads TGTGCCAGCAGCCAAGGGACTAGCGGGAGAAATGAGCAGTTCTTC. This translates into CASSQGTSGRNEQFF. The genes are TRBV7-2 and TRBJ2-1; TRBD2 aligns across 14 bases. Germline V CDR1 and CDR2: SGHTA, FQGNSA. V shed 5 bases, J shed 7 bases, and the junction held 4 bases outside the gene matches. The CDR3 loop spans 15 amino acids.

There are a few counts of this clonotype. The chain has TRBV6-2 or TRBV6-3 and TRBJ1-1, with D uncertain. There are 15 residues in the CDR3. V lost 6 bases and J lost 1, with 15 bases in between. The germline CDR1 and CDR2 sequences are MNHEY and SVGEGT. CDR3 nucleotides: TGTGCCAGCAGACAGATCTCAACTAGGAACACTGAAGCTTTCTTT. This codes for CASRQISTRNTEAFF.

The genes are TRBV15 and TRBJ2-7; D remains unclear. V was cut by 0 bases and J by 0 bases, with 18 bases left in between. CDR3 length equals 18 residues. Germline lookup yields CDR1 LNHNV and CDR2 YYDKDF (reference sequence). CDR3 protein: CATSRDRIVGGLSYEQYF. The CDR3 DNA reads TGTGCCACCAGCAGAGATCGGATCGTAGGCGGCCTCTCCTACGAGCAGTACTTC. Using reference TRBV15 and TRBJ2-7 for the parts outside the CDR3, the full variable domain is DAMVIQNPRYQVTQFGKPVTLSCSQTLNHNVMYWYQQKSSQAPKLLFHYYDKDFNNEADTPDNFQSRRPNTSFCFLDIRSPGLGDTAMYLCATSRDRIVGGLSYEQYFGPGTRLTVT.

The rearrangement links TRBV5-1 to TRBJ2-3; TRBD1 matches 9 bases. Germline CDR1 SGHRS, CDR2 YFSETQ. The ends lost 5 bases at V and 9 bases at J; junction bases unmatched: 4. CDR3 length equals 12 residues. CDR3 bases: TGCGCCAGCAGTAAGGACAGGGGAACGCAGTATTTT. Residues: CASSKDRGTQYF.

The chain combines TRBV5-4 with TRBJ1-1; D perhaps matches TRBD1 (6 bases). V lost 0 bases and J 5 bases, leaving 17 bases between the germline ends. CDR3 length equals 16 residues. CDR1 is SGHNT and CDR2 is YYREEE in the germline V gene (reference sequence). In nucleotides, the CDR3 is TGTGCCAGCAGCTTGGAGGGCAGGGGAAGAGGGACTGAAGCTTTCTTT. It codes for CASSLEGRGRGTEAFF.

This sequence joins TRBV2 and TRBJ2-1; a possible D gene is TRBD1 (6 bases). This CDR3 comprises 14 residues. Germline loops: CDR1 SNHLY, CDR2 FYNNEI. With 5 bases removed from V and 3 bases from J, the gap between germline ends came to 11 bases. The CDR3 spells CASSRDTFYNEQFF. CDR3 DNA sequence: TGTGCCAGCAGTCGGGACACCTTCTACAATGAGCAGTTCTTC.

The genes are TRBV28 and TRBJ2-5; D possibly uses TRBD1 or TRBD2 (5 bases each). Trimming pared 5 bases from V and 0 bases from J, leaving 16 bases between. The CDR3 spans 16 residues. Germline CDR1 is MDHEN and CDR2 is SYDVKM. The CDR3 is CASSVHKGTNQETQYF. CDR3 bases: TGTGCCAGCAGTGTGCACAAAGGGACGAACCAAGAGACCCAGTACTTC.

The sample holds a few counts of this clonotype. The CDR3 sequence: CASSASNYGYTF. Here the CDR3 DNA reads TGTGCCAGCAGTGCGAGTAACTATGGCTACACCTTC. V is TRBV12-3 or TRBV12-4 and J is TRBJ1-2; D uncertain. The length of the CDR3 is 12 residues. Trimming shortened V by 5 bases and J by 1 base, and 5 bases separated the two germline ends.

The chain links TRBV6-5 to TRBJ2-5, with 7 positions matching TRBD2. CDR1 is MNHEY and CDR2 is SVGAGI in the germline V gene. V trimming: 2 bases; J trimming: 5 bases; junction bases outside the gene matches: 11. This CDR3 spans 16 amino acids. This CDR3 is CASSYLRFGGTETQYF. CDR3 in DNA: TGTGCCAGCAGTTACCTTCGATTCGGGGGGACGGAGACCCAGTACTTC.

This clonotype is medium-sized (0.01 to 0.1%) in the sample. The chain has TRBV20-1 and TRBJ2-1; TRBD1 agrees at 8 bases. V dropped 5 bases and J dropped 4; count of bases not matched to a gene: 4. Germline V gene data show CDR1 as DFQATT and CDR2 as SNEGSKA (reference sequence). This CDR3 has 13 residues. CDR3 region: CSALGTGYNEQFF. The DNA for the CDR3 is TGCAGTGCTCTAGGGACAGGTTACAATGAGCAGTTCTTC.

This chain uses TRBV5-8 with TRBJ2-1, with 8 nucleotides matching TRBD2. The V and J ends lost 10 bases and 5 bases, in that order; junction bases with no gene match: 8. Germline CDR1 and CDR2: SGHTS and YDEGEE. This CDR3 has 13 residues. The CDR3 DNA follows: TGTGCCGGGAGCCCGGGAGGGGACAATGAGCAGTTCTTC. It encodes CAGSPGGDNEQFF.

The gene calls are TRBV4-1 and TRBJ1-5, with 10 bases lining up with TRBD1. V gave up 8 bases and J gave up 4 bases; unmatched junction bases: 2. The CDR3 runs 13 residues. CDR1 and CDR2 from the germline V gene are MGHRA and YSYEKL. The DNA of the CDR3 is TGCGCCAGCGGGGGACAGGGGAATCAGCCCCAGCATTTT. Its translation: CASGGQGNQPQHF.

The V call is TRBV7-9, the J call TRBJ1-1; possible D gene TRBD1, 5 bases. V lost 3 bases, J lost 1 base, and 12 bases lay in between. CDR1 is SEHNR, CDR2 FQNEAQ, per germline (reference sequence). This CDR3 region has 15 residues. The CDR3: CASSLGLGSNTEAFF. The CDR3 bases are TGTGCCAGCAGCTTGGGGCTGGGGTCGAACACTGAAGCTTTCTTT.

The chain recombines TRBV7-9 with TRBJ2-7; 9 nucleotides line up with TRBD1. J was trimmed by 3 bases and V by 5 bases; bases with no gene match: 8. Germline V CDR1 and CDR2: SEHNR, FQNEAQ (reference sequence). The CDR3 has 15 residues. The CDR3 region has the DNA TGTGCCAGCAGCACCCAGGGGACAGGGTACTACGAGCAGTACTTC. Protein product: CASSTQGTGYYEQYF.